Below are 14 T cell receptor beta chains sequenced from a single sample in a study of OX40 agonist ivuxolimab in advanced cancers. Generated by immunoSEQ multiplex PCR, the TCRdb table keeps only in-frame clones and is missing some. Of about 18,000 clones listed, around 69% are singletons. The input for sequencing was CD4+ or CD8+ T cells sorted from blood, taken in a trial of the OX40 agonist ivuxolimab. These receptors originate from an adult with an advanced solid tumor such as melanoma, head and neck, liver or kidney cancer.

This clone has just a few counts. The chain combines TRBV10-2 with TRBJ1-1; TRBD1 aligns across 7 bases. V gave up 4 bases and J gave up 4 bases; unmatched junction bases: 3. The germline V gene has CDR1 WSHSY and CDR2 SAAADI. This CDR3 region has 13 residues. CDR3 region: CASSGGQSTEAFF. The CDR3 nucleotides are TGCGCCAGCAGTGGGGGACAGAGCACTGAAGCTTTCTTT.

V and J are TRBV6-1 and TRBJ2-1; 7 bases map to TRBD2. Germline V gives CDR1 MNHNS, CDR2 SASEGT. This CDR3 is built from 15 residues. The V and J ends lost 3 bases and 8 bases, in that order; junction bases with no gene match: 10. The CDR3 coding sequence is TGTGCCAGCAGTGATTGGTCTAGCGGTGAGGATGAGCAGTTCTTC. Protein sequence: CASSDWSSGEDEQFF.

Points on this clone: Other nucleotide sequences in the sample specify the same CDR3. The gene calls are TRBV7-2 and TRBJ1-2, with D tentatively TRBD1 (5 bases). Germline values: CDR1 SGHTA, CDR2 FQGNSA. V lost 5 bases and J 3 bases, leaving 16 bases between the germline ends. The CDR3 runs to 15 residues. CDR3 sequence: CASSLSPGTDYGYTF. CDR3 sequence (DNA): TGTGCCAGCAGCCTCAGCCCGGGGACGGACTATGGCTACACCTTC.

The rearrangement joins TRBV28 to TRBJ2-5, with 9 bases fitting TRBD1. Germline loops: CDR1 MDHEN, CDR2 SYDVKM. The CDR3 extends over 16 amino acids. After removal of 5 bases from V and 2 bases from J, the junction contained 9 bases not matched to a gene. CDR3 sequence (DNA): TGTGCCAGCAGTCTTATAGGGACAGGGAAACAAGAGACCCAGTACTTC. Translation: CASSLIGTGKQETQYF.

This clone is deemed medium-sized. The rearrangement joins TRBV5-1 to TRBJ1-1; D unclear. Germline assignment: CDR1 SGHRS and CDR2 YFSETQ. Trimming removed 0 bases at V and 7 bases at J, with 10 bases between. The CDR3 spans 13 residues. CDR3 sequence: CASSLVSGVEAFF. The CDR3 DNA is TGCGCCAGCAGCTTGGTATCGGGAGTTGAAGCTTTCTTT.

This rearrangement joins TRBV4-2 to TRBJ2-7; 7 bases match TRBD2. The CDR3 runs to 14 residues. From germline, CDR1 is LGHNA and CDR2 YNFKEQ. Trimming removed 6 bases from V and 7 bases from J; junction bases left unmatched: 12. CDR3 in amino acids: CASRERGSSGEQYF. The CDR3 nucleotides are TGTGCCAGCAGGGAGCGCGGGAGTTCAGGAGAGCAGTACTTC.

The chain joins TRBV10-1 to TRBJ2-7, with TRBD1 matching 12 bases. The germline V gene has CDR1 WNHNN and CDR2 SYGVQD (reference sequence). V was clipped by 3 bases and J by 6 bases; unmatched bases: 3. The CDR3 loop spans 14 amino acids. The CDR3 DNA follows: TGCGCCAGCAGTGACGGGACAGGGGGCTTCGAGCAGTACTTC. Translation: CASSDGTGGFEQYF.

V is TRBV27 and J is TRBJ1-5, with D possibly matching TRBD1 (5 bases). This CDR3 comprises 14 residues. The V gene's germline CDR1 is MNHEY and CDR2 SMNVEV (reference sequence). The germline V and J ends were trimmed by 6 bases and 4 bases, with 13 bases remaining between them. CDR3 loop: CASSLMGLNQPQHF. The DNA of the CDR3 is TGTGCCAGCAGCCTCATGGGGCTTAATCAGCCCCAGCATTTT.

The gene calls are TRBV4-3 and TRBJ2-7; no clear D. V gave up 3 bases and J gave up 5 bases, with 11 bases separating them. CDR1 is LGHNA, CDR2 YSLEER, per germline. The CDR3 covers 13 residues. The DNA for the CDR3 is TGCGCCAGCAGCCAGTGGGATTCGAACGAGCAGTACTTC. Encoded protein: CASSQWDSNEQYF.

This clone was seen a few times. The rearrangement uses TRBV11-1 and TRBJ2-1; 10 nucleotides agree with TRBD1. CDR3 size: 19 residues. Germline values: CDR1 SGHAT, CDR2 FQDESV (reference sequence). The V segment lost 2 bases and the J segment 0 bases; nucleotides outside the gene matches: 10. The CDR3 coding sequence is TGTGCCAGCAGCTTAAGATGGACAGGGGGATCAGGCTCCTACAATGAGCAGTTCTTC. Translating it yields CASSLRWTGGSGSYNEQFF.

This clone is labeled as medium-sized (0.01 to 0.1%). The chain uses TRBV7-9 and TRBJ2-3, with D perhaps matching TRBD2 (6 bases). V was trimmed by 9 bases and J by 5 bases, leaving 24 bases between them. Per the germline V gene, CDR1 is SEHNR and CDR2 is FQNEAQ (reference sequence). The CDR3 has 16 amino acids. The CDR3 region is CASLTVTGDRQDTQYF. The CDR3 coding sequence is TGTGCCAGTCTCACGGTGACGGGAGATAGGCAAGATACGCAGTATTTT.

This clone is termed medium-sized. The chain carries TRBV6-5 and TRBJ2-1; D gene uncertain. This CDR3 comprises 13 residues. The germline V gene has CDR1 MNHEY and CDR2 SVGAGI. V lost 6 bases to trimming and J lost 6 bases, with 12 bases between them. The CDR3 protein is CASSYGRSNEQFF. For the CDR3, the DNA is TGTGCCAGCAGCTACGGCAGGTCCAATGAGCAGTTCTTC.

The gene calls are TRBV29-1 and TRBJ1-4; 9 bases map to TRBD1. J was trimmed by 2 bases and V by 5 bases; bases with no gene match: 21. Germline lookup yields CDR1 SQVTM and CDR2 ANQGSEA. The CDR3 totals 20 residues. This CDR3 reads CSVFLPKGQGNIATNEKLFF. CDR3 sequence (DNA): TGCAGCGTTTTCTTACCGAAGGGACAGGGTAATATTGCCACTAATGAAAAACTGTTTTTT.

This clone was counted between two and nine times. This chain connects TRBV4-1 to TRBJ2-1, with D possibly being TRBD1 or TRBD2 (5 bases each). The germline CDR1 and CDR2 sequences are MGHRA and YSYEKL. The CDR3 totals 13 residues. V lost 6 bases to trimming and J lost 5 bases, with 11 bases between them. Here the CDR3 reads CASSQGEDNEQFF. CDR3 in DNA: TGCGCCAGCAGTCAGGGAGAGGACAATGAGCAGTTCTTC.